This T cell receptor (beta chain) appears in the sequencing data of a study of blood T cell repertoires in COVID-19. Study-wide context: The analysed material was cDNA or gDNA that came from T cells, B-cell-depleted T cells, or PBMCs.

Researchers sorted participants into cohorts using their self-reported clinical history. Sequencing used immunoSEQ multiplex PCR; TCRdb keeps in-frame clones, though not all of them. Of 250,000 to 300,000 clones listed, approximately 90% were seen once; the top ten hold 1.2%. Sequenced input: PBMCs or T cells enriched from blood (not recorded which). The clonotype comes from a human donor in a cohort exposed to, infected with or recovered from COVID-19 (not recorded which). The donor label of this sample is uncertain.

CDR3 sequence: CASSPSGGLYGYTF. The CDR3 coding sequence is TGTGCCAGCAGCCCATCCGGGGGACTCTATGGCTACACCTTC. The V gene is TRBV4-2, the J gene TRBJ1-2; D may be TRBD1 (5 bases). The CDR3 has 14 amino acids. V lost 4 bases to trimming and J lost 4 bases, with 13 bases between them. Germline CDR1 is LGHNA and CDR2 is YNFKEQ.